Sequencing of this TCR beta chain was carried out in a study of cytomegalovirus exposure and HLA in healthy donors. Study results and caveats: It was only CMV serostatus that was available as immune exposure information.

Comments on this clone: The antigen remains unidentified.

The PCR contained 60 Vbeta and 13 Jbeta primers. TCRdb's copy holds only in-frame clones and misses some; the assay was immunoSEQ multiplex PCR. In the table there are 150,000 to 200,000 clones, under 80% of which are singletons. CDR1 is LNHNV and CDR2 is YYDKDF in the germline V gene (reference sequence). The CDR3 runs 16 residues. The sequencing sample was made of PBMCs. This sequence was found in a human donor in good health. The gene calls are TRBV15 and TRBJ2-5; TRBD1 matches 9 bases. With the DNA end fitting TRBJ2-7 better, the J assignment may be wrong. CDR3 in amino acids: CATSREVGTGSYEQYF. DNA of the CDR3: TGTGCCACCAGCAGAGAGGTGGGGACAGGGTCCTACGAGCAGTACTTC.